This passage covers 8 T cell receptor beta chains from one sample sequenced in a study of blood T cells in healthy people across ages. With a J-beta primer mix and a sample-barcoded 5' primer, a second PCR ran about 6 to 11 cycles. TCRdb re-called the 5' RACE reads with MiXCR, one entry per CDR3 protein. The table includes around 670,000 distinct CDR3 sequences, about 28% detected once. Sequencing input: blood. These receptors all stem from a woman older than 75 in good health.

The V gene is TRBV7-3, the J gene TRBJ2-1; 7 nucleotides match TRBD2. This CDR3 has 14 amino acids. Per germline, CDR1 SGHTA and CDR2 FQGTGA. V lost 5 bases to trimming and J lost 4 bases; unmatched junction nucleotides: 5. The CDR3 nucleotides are TGTGCCAGCAGCCCGAGCGGGACTTACAATGAGCAGTTCTTC. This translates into CASSPSGTYNEQFF.

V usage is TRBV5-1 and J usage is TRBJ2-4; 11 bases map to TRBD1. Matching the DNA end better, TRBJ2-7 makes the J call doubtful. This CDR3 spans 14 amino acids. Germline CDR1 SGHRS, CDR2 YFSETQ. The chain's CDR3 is CASSTGQGAIEQYF. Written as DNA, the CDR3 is TGCGCCAGCAGCACCGGACAGGGGGCTATCGAGCAGTACTTC.

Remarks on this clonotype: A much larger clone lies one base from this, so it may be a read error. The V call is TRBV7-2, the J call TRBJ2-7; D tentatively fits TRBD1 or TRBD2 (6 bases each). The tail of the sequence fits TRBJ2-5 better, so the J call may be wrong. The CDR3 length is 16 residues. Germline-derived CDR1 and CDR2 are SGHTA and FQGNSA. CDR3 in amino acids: CASSLGEVGALETQYF. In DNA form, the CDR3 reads TGTGCCAGCAGCTTAGGGGAGGTGGGGGCCTTGGAGACCCAGTACTTC.

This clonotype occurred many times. The chain's CDR3 is CSVAGHNNYGYTF. The CDR3 DNA reads as TGCAGCGTTGCGGGACATAACAACTATGGCTACACCTTC. The chain links TRBV29-1 to TRBJ1-2, with D tentatively TRBD1 (6 bases). The germline gives CDR1 SQVTM, CDR2 ANQGSEA. The CDR3 length is 13 residues. V lost 4 bases and J 2 bases, leaving 11 bases between the germline ends.

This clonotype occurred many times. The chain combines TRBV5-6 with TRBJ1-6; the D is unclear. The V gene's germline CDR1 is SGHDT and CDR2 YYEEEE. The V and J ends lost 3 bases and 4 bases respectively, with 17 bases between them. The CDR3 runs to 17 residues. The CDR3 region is CASSSEIQDLYNSPLHF. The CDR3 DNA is TGTGCCAGCAGCTCGGAGATTCAGGACTTATATAATTCACCCCTCCACTTT.

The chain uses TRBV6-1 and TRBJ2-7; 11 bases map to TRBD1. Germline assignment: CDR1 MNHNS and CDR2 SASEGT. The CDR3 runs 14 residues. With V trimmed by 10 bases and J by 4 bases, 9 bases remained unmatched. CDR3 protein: CANRGGQGAYEQYF. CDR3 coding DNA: TGTGCCAACAGGGGAGGACAGGGGGCTTACGAGCAGTACTTC.

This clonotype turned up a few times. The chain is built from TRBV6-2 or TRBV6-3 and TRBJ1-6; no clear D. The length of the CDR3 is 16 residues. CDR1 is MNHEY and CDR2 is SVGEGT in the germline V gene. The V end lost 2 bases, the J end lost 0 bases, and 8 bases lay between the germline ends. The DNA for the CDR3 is TGTGCCAGCAGTTACGCAGCGAGCTCCTATAATTCACCCCTCCACTTT. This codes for CASSYAASSYNSPLHF.

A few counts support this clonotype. CDR3 DNA: TGTGCCAGCAGCTTCCTAGGTGGCTACGAGCAGTACTTC. Translated: CASSFLGGYEQYF. This chain links TRBV7-4 with TRBJ2-7, with unresolved D. This CDR3 comprises 13 residues. V shed 3 bases and J shed 3 bases, with 9 bases lying between them. Germline-derived CDR1 and CDR2 are SGHVT and SQSDAQ.